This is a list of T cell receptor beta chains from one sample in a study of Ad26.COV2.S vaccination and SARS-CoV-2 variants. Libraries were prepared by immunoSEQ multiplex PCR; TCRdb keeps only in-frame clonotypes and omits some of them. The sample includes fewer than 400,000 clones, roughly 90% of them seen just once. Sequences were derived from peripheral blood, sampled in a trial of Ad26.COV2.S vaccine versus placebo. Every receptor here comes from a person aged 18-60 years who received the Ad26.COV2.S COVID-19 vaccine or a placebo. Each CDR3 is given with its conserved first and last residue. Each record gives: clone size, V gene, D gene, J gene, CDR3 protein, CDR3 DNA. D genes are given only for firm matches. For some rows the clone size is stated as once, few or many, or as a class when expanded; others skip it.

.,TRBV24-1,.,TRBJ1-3,CATSDPPTGGTTGNTIYF,TGTGCCACCAGTGATCCTCCAACCGGGGGGACCACTGGAAACACCATATATTTT
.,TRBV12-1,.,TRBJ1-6,CASSPLSQRSSPLHF,TGTGCCAGCAGCCCCCTTTCGCAGCGGTCGTCACCCCTCCACTTT
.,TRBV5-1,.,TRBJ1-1,CASSQIQGLGAFF,TGCGCCAGCAGCCAAATACAGGGATTGGGGGCTTTCTTT
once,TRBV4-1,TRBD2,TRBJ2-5,CASSLHTSGGYQETQYF,TGCGCCAGCAGCCTACATACTAGCGGGGGGTACCAAGAGACCCAGTACTTC
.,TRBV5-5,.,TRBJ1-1,CASSFELRNTEAFF,TGTGCCAGCAGCTTTGAACTTAGGAACACTGAAGCTTTCTTT
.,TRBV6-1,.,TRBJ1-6,CASSEDGHLQGNSPLHF,TGTGCCAGCAGTGAAGACGGACATCTGCAAGGGAATTCACCCCTCCACTTT
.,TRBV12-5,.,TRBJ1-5,CASGFSPNQPQHF,TGTGCTAGTGGTTTTTCACCAAATCAGCCCCAGCATTTT
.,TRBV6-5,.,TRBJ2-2,CASSYSGTLTGELFF,TGTGCCAGCAGTTACTCGGGGACTCTCACCGGGGAGCTGTTTTTT
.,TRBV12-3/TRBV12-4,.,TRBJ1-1,CASSLARDTEAFF,TGTGCCAGCAGTTTAGCCCGGGACACTGAAGCTTTCTTT
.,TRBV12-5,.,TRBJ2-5,CASGLGQPRSETQYF,TGTGCTAGTGGTTTGGGGCAGCCGAGGTCGGAGACCCAGTACTTC
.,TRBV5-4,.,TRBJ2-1,CASSPSLGSYNEQFF,TGTGCCAGCAGCCCCAGCCTCGGCTCCTACAATGAGCAGTTCTTC